This entry lists 19 T cell receptor beta chains sequenced from one sample in a study of T cells in Graves' hyperthyroidism and ophthalmopathy. RNA transcripts provided the source from which TCR beta CDR3 regions were amplified. First-round RT-PCR of the TCR CDR3 relied on the HTBI primer set. TCRdb reanalysed the multiplex PCR reads using MiXCR and keeps one entry per CDR3 protein. The sample includes some 550,000 distinct CDR3 sequences, under 25% seen only once; the top ten take around a quarter. Sequencing was carried out using blood. The receptors here all came from a man in his late teens or twenties with Graves' hyperthyroidism.

At least ten counts were recorded for this clonotype. The V call is TRBV2, the J call TRBJ2-2; D unclear. This CDR3 contains 11 residues. Germline CDR1 reads SNHLY; CDR2 reads FYNNEI. V was pared by 8 bases and J by 3 bases, with 4 bases between. CDR3 nucleotide sequence: TGTGCCAGCGCTTACACCGGGGAGCTGTTTTTT. As protein: CASAYTGELFF. The variable domain in full, completed from reference TRBV2 and TRBJ2-2, reads EPEVTQTPSHQVTQMGQEVILRCVPISNHLYFYWYRQILGQKVEFLVSFYNNEISEKSEIFDDQFSVERPDGSNFTLKIRSTKLEDSAMYFCASAYTGELFFGEGSRLTVL.

This clonotype has a count of ten or more. The chain joins TRBV6-5 to TRBJ2-7, with 7 bases aligning to TRBD1. Germline V gene sequence: CDR1 MNHEY, CDR2 SVGAGI. The CDR3 has 14 residues. The junction had 9 bases not matched to a gene; V was cut back by 10 bases and J by 0 bases. The CDR3 DNA sequence: TGTGCCACGGCCCGGACAGGTCTCTCCTACGAGCAGTACTTC. The encoded protein is CATARTGLSYEQYF.

This clonotype was detected ten times or more. V gene TRBV6-1 combines with J gene TRBJ1-1; D not certain. CDR1 is MNHNS and CDR2 is SASEGT in the germline V gene. The V end was cut by 9 bases, the J end by 1 base, with 12 bases between. The CDR3 has 13 residues. This chain's CDR3 is CASSIQRNTEAFF. The CDR3 DNA sequence: TGTGCCAGTAGCATACAGAGGAACACTGAAGCTTTCTTT.

Many counts were recorded for this clonotype. This chain links TRBV6-2 or TRBV6-3 with TRBJ1-2; 7 bases fit TRBD1. Trimming cost V 6 bases and J 2 bases; bases outside gene matches: 6. The CDR3 totals 14 residues. CDR1 and CDR2 (germline): MNHEY, SVGEGT. Here the CDR3 reads CASRATGVNYGYTF. For the CDR3, the DNA is TGTGCCAGCAGGGCAACAGGGGTGAACTATGGCTACACCTTC.

This clonotype was counted ten times or more. V usage is TRBV24-1 and J usage is TRBJ2-7; TRBD1 is a possible D gene (6 bases). The CDR3 consists of 14 residues. The germline V gene encodes CDR1 KGHDR and CDR2 SFDVKD. V lost 7 bases, J lost 3 bases, and 15 bases lay in between. The chain's CDR3 is CATRGQYAGYEQYF. CDR3 DNA sequence: TGTGCCACCAGAGGACAGTACGCCGGCTACGAGCAGTACTTC.

This clonotype appeared many times. V usage is TRBV5-1 and J usage is TRBJ1-2; perhaps TRBD1 as D (5 bases). V lost 7 bases, J lost 2 bases, and 18 bases lay in between. The germline V gene has CDR1 SGHRS and CDR2 YFSETQ. The CDR3 loop spans 15 amino acids. CDR3 protein: CASRSAGTENYGYTF. The CDR3 DNA reads TGCGCCAGCCGAAGCGCGGGGACCGAGAACTATGGCTACACCTTC.

This clonotype has at least ten counts. The chain uses TRBV29-1 and TRBJ2-7, with D perhaps TRBD2 (6 bases). In germline, CDR1 is SQVTM, CDR2 ANQGSEA. This CDR3 has 11 amino acids. Trimming removed 4 bases at V and 10 bases at J, with 14 bases between. CDR3 DNA sequence: TGCAGCGTTGTAGGGAGGAAGTCTCAGTACTTC. Encoded protein: CSVVGRKSQYF.

This chain joins TRBV6-1 and TRBJ1-2, with a possible D match to TRBD1 (5 bases). The length of the CDR3 is 13 residues. From germline, CDR1 is MNHNS and CDR2 SASEGT. The V gene lost 2 bases and the J gene lost 8 bases, with 12 bases spanning the gap. The CDR3 spells CASSEQGLDGYTF. CDR3 bases: TGTGCCAGCAGTGAACAGGGTCTGGACGGCTACACCTTC.

This clonotype was counted between two and nine times. V usage is TRBV20-1 and J usage is TRBJ1-6; the D is unclear. The ends were cut back, 5 bases at V and 8 bases at J, with 7 bases in the middle. The CDR3 consists of 11 residues. Looked up from germline, CDR1 is DFQATT and CDR2 is SNEGSKA (reference sequence). CDR3 residues: CSAFKDSPLHF. CDR3 DNA: TGCAGTGCTTTTAAGGATTCACCCCTCCACTTT.

This chain connects TRBV6-2 or TRBV6-3 to TRBJ2-5; TRBD1 might be the D (5 bases). Trimming removed 2 bases at V and 0 bases at J, with 10 bases between. This CDR3 contains 15 residues. Germline CDR1 and CDR2: MNHEY and SVGEGT. The CDR3 bases are TGTGCCAGCAGTTACAACAGGTTGGACCAAGAGACCCAGTACTTC. Residues: CASSYNRLDQETQYF.

This clonotype was seen a handful of times. The CDR3 DNA reads TGTGCCAGTAGAGGAACAGGGTTTGTCACCGGGGAGCTGTTTTTT. Residues: CASRGTGFVTGELFF. V and J are TRBV19 and TRBJ2-2, with TRBD1 as a possible D gene (6 bases). Germline assignment: CDR1 LNHDA and CDR2 SQIVND (reference sequence). This CDR3 has 15 residues. V gave up 6 bases and J gave up 4 bases, with 15 bases separating them.

This clonotype appeared many times. V and J are TRBV12-3 or TRBV12-4 and TRBJ1-2; perhaps TRBD1 as D (6 bases). Trimming shortened V by 6 bases and J by 5 bases, and 22 bases separated the two germline ends. The CDR3 length is 16 residues. The CDR3: CASSSSLGQGTYGYTF. The CDR3 bases are TGTGCCAGCAGCTCTTCCCTTGGGCAGGGGACGTATGGCTACACCTTC.

This clonotype was counted a few times. The CDR3 loop reads CASPKGRNTEAFF. CDR3 coding DNA: TGTGCCAGCCCGAAAGGTCGGAACACTGAAGCTTTCTTT. The chain joins TRBV27 to TRBJ1-1; no clear D. CDR3 length: 13 amino acids. CDR1 is MNHEY, CDR2 SMNVEV, per germline (reference sequence). Trimming left V 8 bases short and J 1 base short, with 11 bases between.

Comment on this clonotype: One base away lies a much larger clone, so this may be a sequencing read error. The J gene is TRBJ2-7, the V gene TRBV5-1; a weak D match, TRBD1 (5 bases). Trimming took off 3 bases at V and 6 bases at J, with 13 bases between the two ends. The CDR3 length is 13 residues. From germline, CDR1 is SGHRS and CDR2 YFSETQ. The CDR3 DNA reads TGCGCCAGCAGCTCGGCAGGGCTCGGCGAGCAGTACGTC. Translation gives CASSSAGLGEQYV.

This chain uses TRBV5-6 with TRBJ2-6; TRBD1 matches at 9 bases. Germline CDR1 is SGHDT and CDR2 is YYEEEE. CDR3 length: 15 amino acids. V shed 5 bases and J 5 bases; nucleotides not matched to a gene: 5. CDR3 residues: CASRPTGGRANVLTF. DNA of the CDR3: TGTGCCAGCAGACCGACAGGGGGGAGGGCCAACGTCCTGACTTTC. The whole variable domain, filled in from reference TRBV5-6 and TRBJ2-6, reads DAGVTQSPTHLIKTRGQQVTLRCSPKSGHDTVSWYQQALGQGPQFIFQYYEEEERQRGNFPDRFSGHQFPNYSSELNVNALLLGDSALYLCASRPTGGRANVLTFGAGSRLTVL.

CDR3 region: CASSLQAYQPQHF. Written as DNA, the CDR3 is TGTGCCAGCAGTTTACAGGCCTACCAGCCCCAGCATTTT. The rearrangement links TRBV28 to TRBJ1-5; D remains ambiguous. With 2 bases removed from V and 7 bases from J, the gap between germline ends came to 9 bases. Germline CDR1 MDHEN, CDR2 SYDVKM. The CDR3 is 13 amino acids.

This clonotype came up many times. The rearrangement links TRBV4-1 to TRBJ1-5; D is unclear. This CDR3 is 15 amino acids long. Per the germline V gene, CDR1 is MGHRA and CDR2 is YSYEKL. V was trimmed by 4 bases and J by 2 bases, leaving 12 bases between them. The chain's CDR3 is CASSPHFGGNQPQHF. CDR3 in DNA: TGCGCCAGCAGCCCGCACTTTGGCGGCAATCAGCCCCAGCATTTT.

This clonotype showed up many times. This chain connects TRBV12-3 or TRBV12-4 to TRBJ2-7; no definite D call. The CDR3 sequence is 13 residues long. V lost 6 bases, J lost 0 bases, and 9 bases lay in between. CDR3 protein: CASSLGPSYEQYF. CDR3 nucleotide sequence: TGTGCCAGCAGCTTGGGTCCCTCCTACGAGCAGTACTTC.

The DNA of the CDR3 is TGTGCCAGTAAAGGACTAGCGGCACAAGAGACCCAGTACTTC. This translates into CASKGLAAQETQYF. The V gene is TRBV6-1, the J gene TRBJ2-5, with TRBD2 matching over 10 bases. Germline assignment: CDR1 MNHNS and CDR2 SASEGT. The CDR3 has 14 residues. V dropped 9 bases and J dropped 2; count of bases not matched to a gene: 6.